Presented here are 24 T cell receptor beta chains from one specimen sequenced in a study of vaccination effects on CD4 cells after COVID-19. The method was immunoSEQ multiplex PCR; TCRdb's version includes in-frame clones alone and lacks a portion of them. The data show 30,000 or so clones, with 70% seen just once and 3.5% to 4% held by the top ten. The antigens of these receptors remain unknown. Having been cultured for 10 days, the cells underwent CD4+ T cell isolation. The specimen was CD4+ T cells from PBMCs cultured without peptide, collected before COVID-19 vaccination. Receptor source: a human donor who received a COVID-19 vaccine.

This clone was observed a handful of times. CDR3 in amino acids: CAWSRQNGGYTF. As DNA, the CDR3 is TGTGCCTGGAGTAGGCAGAATGGTGGCTACACCTTC. V and J are TRBV30 and TRBJ1-2; D gene uncertain. CDR3 length: 12 amino acids. V lost 2 bases and J 7 bases, leaving 11 bases between the germline ends. The germline CDR1 and CDR2 sequences are GTSNPN and SVGIG (reference sequence).

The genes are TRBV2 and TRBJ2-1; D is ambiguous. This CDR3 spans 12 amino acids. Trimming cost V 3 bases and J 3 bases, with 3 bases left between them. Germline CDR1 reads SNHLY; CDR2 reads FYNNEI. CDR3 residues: CASSDGYNEQFF. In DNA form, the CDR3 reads TGTGCCAGCAGTGACGGCTACAATGAGCAGTTCTTC.

CDR3 sequence reads: CASSFGAGGTEAFF. In DNA form, the CDR3 reads TGTGCCAGCAGCTTTGGGGCAGGGGGCACTGAAGCTTTCTTT. The rearrangement links TRBV5-4 to TRBJ1-1; 7 bases align to TRBD1. Trimming cost V 2 bases and J 4 bases; bases outside gene matches: 5. The CDR3 loop spans 14 amino acids. Germline CDR1 SGHNT, CDR2 YYREEE (reference sequence).

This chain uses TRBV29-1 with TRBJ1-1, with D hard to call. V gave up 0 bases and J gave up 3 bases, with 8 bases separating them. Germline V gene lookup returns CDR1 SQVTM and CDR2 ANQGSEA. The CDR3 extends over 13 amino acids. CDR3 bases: TGCAGCGTTGAAGAATGGAGGGACACTGAAGCTTTCTTT. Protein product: CSVEEWRDTEAFF.

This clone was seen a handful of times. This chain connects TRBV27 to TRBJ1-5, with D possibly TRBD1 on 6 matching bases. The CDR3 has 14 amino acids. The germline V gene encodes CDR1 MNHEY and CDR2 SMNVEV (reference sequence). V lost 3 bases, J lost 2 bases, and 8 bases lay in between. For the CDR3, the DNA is TGTGCCAGCAGTTTGAACAGGGGCAATCAGCCCCAGCATTTT. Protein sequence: CASSLNRGNQPQHF.

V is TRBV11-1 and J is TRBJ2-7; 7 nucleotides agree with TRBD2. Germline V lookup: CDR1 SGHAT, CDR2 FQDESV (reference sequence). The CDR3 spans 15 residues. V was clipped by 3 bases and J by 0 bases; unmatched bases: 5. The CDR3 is CASSFSGVGSYEQYF. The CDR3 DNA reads TGTGCCAGCAGCTTCAGCGGGGTGGGCTCCTACGAGCAGTACTTC.

In DNA form, the CDR3 reads TGTGCCAGCAGTTACTCCCTAGCGCTAAGGGACAATGAGCAGTTCTTC. Encoded protein: CASSYSLALRDNEQFF. V and J are TRBV6-2 or TRBV6-3 and TRBJ2-1; tentatively, D is TRBD2 (6 bases). The V gene lost 0 bases and the J gene lost 5 bases, with 14 bases spanning the gap. Germline V CDR1 and CDR2: MNHEY, SVGEGT. The CDR3 spans 16 residues.

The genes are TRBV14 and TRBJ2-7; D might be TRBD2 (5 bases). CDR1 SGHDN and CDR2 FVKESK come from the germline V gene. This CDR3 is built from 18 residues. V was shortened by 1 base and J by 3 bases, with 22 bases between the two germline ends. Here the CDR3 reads CASSQGVRGGPGNYEQYF. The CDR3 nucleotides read TGTGCCAGCAGCCAAGGGGTTCGCGGCGGGCCGGGGAACTACGAGCAGTACTTC.

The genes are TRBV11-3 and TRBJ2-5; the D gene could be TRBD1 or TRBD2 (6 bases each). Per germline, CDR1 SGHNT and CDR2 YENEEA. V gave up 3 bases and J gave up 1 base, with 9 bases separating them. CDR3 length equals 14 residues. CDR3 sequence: CASSLGGSQETQYF. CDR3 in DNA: TGTGCCAGCAGCTTGGGGGGCAGCCAAGAGACCCAGTACTTC.

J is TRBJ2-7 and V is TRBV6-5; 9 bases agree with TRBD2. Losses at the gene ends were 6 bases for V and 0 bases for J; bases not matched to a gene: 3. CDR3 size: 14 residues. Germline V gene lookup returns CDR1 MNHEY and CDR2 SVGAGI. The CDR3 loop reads CASSLAGHSYEQYF. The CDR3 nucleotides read TGTGCCAGCAGCCTAGCGGGGCACTCCTACGAGCAGTACTTC.

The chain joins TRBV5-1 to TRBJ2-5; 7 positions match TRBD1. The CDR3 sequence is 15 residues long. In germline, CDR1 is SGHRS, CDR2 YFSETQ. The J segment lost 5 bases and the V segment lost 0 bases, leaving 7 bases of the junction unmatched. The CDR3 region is CASSLGPTGVETQYF. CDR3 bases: TGCGCCAGCAGCTTGGGCCCAACAGGGGTCGAGACCCAGTACTTC.

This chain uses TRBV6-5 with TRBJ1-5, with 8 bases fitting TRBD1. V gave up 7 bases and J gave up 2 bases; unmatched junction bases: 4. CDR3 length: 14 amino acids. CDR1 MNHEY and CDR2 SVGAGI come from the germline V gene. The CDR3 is CASTVTGGNQPQHF. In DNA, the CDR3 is TGTGCCAGCACCGTGACAGGGGGCAATCAGCCCCAGCATTTT.

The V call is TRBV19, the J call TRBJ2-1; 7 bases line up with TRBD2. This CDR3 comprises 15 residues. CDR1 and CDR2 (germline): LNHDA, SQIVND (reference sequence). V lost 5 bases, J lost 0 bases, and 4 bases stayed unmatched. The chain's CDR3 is CASSPSGDSYNEQFF. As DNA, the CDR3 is TGTGCCAGTAGTCCTAGCGGCGACTCCTACAATGAGCAGTTCTTC.

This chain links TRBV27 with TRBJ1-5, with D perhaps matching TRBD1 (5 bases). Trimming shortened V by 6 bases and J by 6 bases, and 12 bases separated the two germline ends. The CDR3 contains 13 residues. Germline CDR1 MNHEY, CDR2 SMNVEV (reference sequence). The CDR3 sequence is CASSYGRGQPQHF. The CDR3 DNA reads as TGTGCCAGCAGCTACGGAAGGGGTCAGCCCCAGCATTTT.

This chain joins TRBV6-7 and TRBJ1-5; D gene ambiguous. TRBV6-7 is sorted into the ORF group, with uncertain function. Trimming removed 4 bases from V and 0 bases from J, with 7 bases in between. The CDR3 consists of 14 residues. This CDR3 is CASSCIYSNQPQHF. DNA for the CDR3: TGTGCCAGCAGTTGCATATATAGCAATCAGCCCCAGCATTTT.

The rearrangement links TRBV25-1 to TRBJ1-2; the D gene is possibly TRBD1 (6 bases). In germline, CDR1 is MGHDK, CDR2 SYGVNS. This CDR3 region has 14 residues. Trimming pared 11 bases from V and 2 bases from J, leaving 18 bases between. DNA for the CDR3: TGTGCCTCCCGAGCCGGGCAGGGGAACTATGGCTACACCTTC. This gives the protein CASRAGQGNYGYTF.

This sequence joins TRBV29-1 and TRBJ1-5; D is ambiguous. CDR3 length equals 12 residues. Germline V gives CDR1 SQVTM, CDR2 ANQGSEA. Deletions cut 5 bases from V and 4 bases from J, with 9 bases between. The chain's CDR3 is CSVPKLNQPQHF. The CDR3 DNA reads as TGCAGCGTTCCAAAACTGAATCAGCCCCAGCATTTT.

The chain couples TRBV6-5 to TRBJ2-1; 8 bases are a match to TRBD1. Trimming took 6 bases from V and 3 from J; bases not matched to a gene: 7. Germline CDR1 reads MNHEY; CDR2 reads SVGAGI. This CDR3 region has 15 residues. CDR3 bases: TGTGCCAGCAGCCCCGACAGGGGAGGCTACAATGAGCAGTTCTTC. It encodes CASSPDRGGYNEQFF.

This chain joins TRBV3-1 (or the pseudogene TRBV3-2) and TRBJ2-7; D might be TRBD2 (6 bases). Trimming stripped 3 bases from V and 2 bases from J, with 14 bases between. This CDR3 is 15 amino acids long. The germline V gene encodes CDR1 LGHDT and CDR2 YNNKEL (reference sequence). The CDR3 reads CASSQGRAGAYEQYF. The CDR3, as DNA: TGTGCCAGCAGCCAGGGACGAGCGGGTGCCTACGAGCAGTACTTC.

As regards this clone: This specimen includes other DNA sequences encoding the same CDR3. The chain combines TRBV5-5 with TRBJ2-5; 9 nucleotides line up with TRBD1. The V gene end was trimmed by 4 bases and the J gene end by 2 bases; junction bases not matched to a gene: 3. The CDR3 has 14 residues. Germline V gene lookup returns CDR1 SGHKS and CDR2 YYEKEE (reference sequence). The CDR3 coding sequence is TGTGCCAGCAGCCCCGGACAGGGGCAAGAGACCCAGTACTTC. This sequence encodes CASSPGQGQETQYF. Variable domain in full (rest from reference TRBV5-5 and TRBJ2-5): DAGVTQSPTHLIKTRGQQVTLRCSPISGHKSVSWYQQVLGQGPQFIFQYYEKEERGRGNFPDRFSARQFPNYSSELNVNALLLGDSALYLCASSPGQGQETQYFGPGTRLLVL.

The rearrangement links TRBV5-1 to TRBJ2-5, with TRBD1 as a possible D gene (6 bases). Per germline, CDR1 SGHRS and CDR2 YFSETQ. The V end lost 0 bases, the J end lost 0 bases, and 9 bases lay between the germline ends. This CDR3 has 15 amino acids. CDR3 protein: CASSLGRGYQETQYF. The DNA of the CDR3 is TGCGCCAGCAGCTTGGGCAGGGGCTACCAAGAGACCCAGTACTTC. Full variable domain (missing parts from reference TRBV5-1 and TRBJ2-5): KAGVTQTPRYLIKTRGQQVTLSCSPISGHRSVSWYQQTPGQGLQFLFEYFSETQRNKGNFPGRFSGRQFSNSRSEMNVSTLELGDSALYLCASSLGRGYQETQYFGPGTRLLVL.

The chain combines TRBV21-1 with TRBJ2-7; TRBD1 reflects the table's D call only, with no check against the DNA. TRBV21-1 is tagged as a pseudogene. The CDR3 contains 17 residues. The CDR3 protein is CASSNQSAGQEEDEQYF. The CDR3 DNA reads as TGTGCCAGCAGCAATCAATCAGCGGGACAGGAAGAGGACGAGCAGTACTTC.

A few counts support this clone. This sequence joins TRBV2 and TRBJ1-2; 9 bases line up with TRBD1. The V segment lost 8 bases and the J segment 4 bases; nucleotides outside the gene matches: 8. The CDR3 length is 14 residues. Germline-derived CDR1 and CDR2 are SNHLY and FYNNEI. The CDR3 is CASDATGGVYGYTF. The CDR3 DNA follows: TGTGCCAGCGATGCCACAGGGGGCGTCTATGGCTACACCTTC.

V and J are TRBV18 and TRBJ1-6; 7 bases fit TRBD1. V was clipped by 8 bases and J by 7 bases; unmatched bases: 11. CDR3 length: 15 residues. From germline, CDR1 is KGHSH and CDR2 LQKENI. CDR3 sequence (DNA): TGTGCCAGCACGGGACAGCATTTAGAGAATTCACCCCTCCACTTT. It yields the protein CASTGQHLENSPLHF.